Listed below are T cell receptor beta chains from one sample, sequenced in a study of CD8+ T cells in alopecia areata. Some clones are missing from TCRdb's copy, which holds only in-frame ones; the method was immunoSEQ multiplex PCR. The sample consists of about 200,000 clones, around three fifths of them appearing once. Sequenced input: CD8+ T cells sorted from blood. These receptors came from a human donor in good health. Both conserved end residues are part of each CDR3. A D gene is named only where the DNA matches it firmly. Not every row has a clone size; where given, it reads once, few, many or a size class.

j_call: TRBJ2-7; v_call: TRBV27; clone_size: .; d_call: .; cdr3_nt: TGTGCCAGCCGAGAGACAGGGAGGGAGGGCGAGCAGTACTTC; cdr3_aa: CASRETGREGEQYF
j_call: TRBJ2-7; v_call: TRBV13; clone_size: .; d_call: TRBD1; cdr3_nt: TGTGCCAGCAGCTTGGGGACAGGGGCCGGGCAGTACTTC; cdr3_aa: CASSLGTGAGQYF
j_call: TRBJ2-1; v_call: TRBV5-1; clone_size: .; d_call: .; cdr3_nt: TGCGCCAGCAGCTTGGGGGAATACAATGAGCAGTTCTTC; cdr3_aa: CASSLGEYNEQFF
j_call: TRBJ1-2; v_call: TRBV28; clone_size: once; d_call: .; cdr3_nt: TGTGCCAGCCGCCTGGGGGGATTCGCTGGCTACACCTTC; cdr3_aa: CASRLGGFAGYTF
j_call: TRBJ2-7; v_call: TRBV4-1; clone_size: .; d_call: .; cdr3_nt: TGCGCCAGCAGCTACGTCGGCTACGAGCAGTACTTC; cdr3_aa: CASSYVGYEQYF
j_call: TRBJ2-3; v_call: TRBV7-8; clone_size: few; d_call: .; cdr3_nt: TGTGCCAGCAGCTCCAGACCCGGCACAGATACGCAGTATTTT; cdr3_aa: CASSSRPGTDTQYF
j_call: TRBJ2-2; v_call: TRBV4-1; clone_size: .; d_call: TRBD2; cdr3_nt: TGCGCCGGCTCTAGCGGGGCGGGCACCGGGGAGCTGTTTTTT; cdr3_aa: CAGSSGAGTGELFF
j_call: TRBJ2-5; v_call: TRBV25-1; clone_size: .; d_call: .; cdr3_nt: TGTGCCAGCAGTGAACTAGCGTCAGAAGAGACCCAGTACTTC; cdr3_aa: CASSELASEETQYF
j_call: TRBJ1-1; v_call: TRBV13; clone_size: .; d_call: TRBD1; cdr3_nt: TGTGCCAGCAGCTTGGGTGGGTATAGGGGGCCGAACACTGAAGCTTTCTTT; cdr3_aa: CASSLGGYRGPNTEAFF
j_call: TRBJ1-5; v_call: TRBV9; clone_size: .; d_call: .; cdr3_nt: TGTGCCAGCAGCGTTCCTGGTCAGCCCCAGCATTTT; cdr3_aa: CASSVPGQPQHF
j_call: TRBJ1-1; v_call: TRBV4-1; clone_size: .; d_call: TRBD1; cdr3_nt: TGCGCCAGCAGCCAAACAGGGGCGCCCACTGAAGCTTTCTTT; cdr3_aa: CASSQTGAPTEAFF
j_call: TRBJ1-6; v_call: TRBV5-6; clone_size: .; d_call: TRBD1; cdr3_nt: TGTGCCAGCAGCGGGGGACAGGGGTCCTTTCGGAATTCACCCCTCCACTTT; cdr3_aa: CASSGGQGSFRNSPLHF
j_call: TRBJ1-2; v_call: TRBV29-1; clone_size: .; d_call: .; cdr3_nt: TGCAGCGCTCAATCCGGGACGGACTATGGCTACACCTTC; cdr3_aa: CSAQSGTDYGYTF
j_call: TRBJ2-7; v_call: TRBV29-1; clone_size: .; d_call: .; cdr3_nt: TGCAGCGTTGTCTCTGGCTACGAGCAGTACTTC; cdr3_aa: CSVVSGYEQYF
j_call: TRBJ2-2; v_call: TRBV2; clone_size: few; d_call: .; cdr3_nt: TGTGCCAGCCAGGCAGGTGCTAACACCGGGGAGCTGTTTTTT; cdr3_aa: CASQAGANTGELFF
j_call: TRBJ1-1; v_call: TRBV29-1; clone_size: .; d_call: TRBD1; cdr3_nt: TGCAGCGTTCCCGGGACAGGGGTGGCGAACACTGAAGCTTTCTTT; cdr3_aa: CSVPGTGVANTEAFF
j_call: TRBJ1-2; v_call: TRBV10-3; clone_size: .; d_call: TRBD1; cdr3_nt: TGTGCCATCAGTGAGTCGAGGACAGGGTCCTATGGCTACACCTTC; cdr3_aa: CAISESRTGSYGYTF
j_call: TRBJ2-2; v_call: TRBV7-9; clone_size: .; d_call: .; cdr3_nt: TGTGCCAGCAGCTTAGCGTCTATGACGAACACCGGGGAGCTGTTTTTT; cdr3_aa: CASSLASMTNTGELFF
j_call: TRBJ2-3; v_call: TRBV9; clone_size: .; d_call: TRBD1; cdr3_nt: TGTGCCAGCAGTCGAACAGGGGGAACAGATACGCAGTATTTT; cdr3_aa: CASSRTGGTDTQYF
j_call: TRBJ1-1; v_call: TRBV11-2; clone_size: .; d_call: .; cdr3_nt: TGTGCCAGCAGCCTGAACACTGAAGCTTTCTTT; cdr3_aa: CASSLNTEAFF
j_call: TRBJ2-7; v_call: TRBV5-4; clone_size: .; d_call: TRBD1; cdr3_nt: TGTGCCAGCAGCCCCCTTGGGACAGGCACCTACGAGCAGTACTTC; cdr3_aa: CASSPLGTGTYEQYF
j_call: TRBJ2-1; v_call: TRBV7-9; clone_size: few; d_call: .; cdr3_nt: TGTGCCATGGGTGGGAATGAGCAGTTCTTC; cdr3_aa: CAMGGNEQFF
j_call: TRBJ1-3; v_call: TRBV5-4; clone_size: .; d_call: .; cdr3_nt: TGTGCCAGCAGCTTGGGCCCGGCCGGGAGTTCGGCTGGAAACACCATATATTTT; cdr3_aa: CASSLGPAGSSAGNTIYF
j_call: TRBJ2-5; v_call: TRBV29-1; clone_size: .; d_call: TRBD1; cdr3_nt: TGCAGCGCCGACAGGGGCCAAGAGACCCAGTACTTC; cdr3_aa: CSADRGQETQYF
j_call: TRBJ2-4; v_call: TRBV5-1; clone_size: .; d_call: .; cdr3_nt: TGCGCCAGCAGCCCCTCCGGGGGAGACATTCAGTACTTC; cdr3_aa: CASSPSGGDIQYF
j_call: TRBJ2-1; v_call: TRBV5-1; clone_size: .; d_call: .; cdr3_nt: TGCGCCAGCAGCTTGGACAGGGACTACAATGAGCAGTTCTTC; cdr3_aa: CASSLDRDYNEQFF
j_call: TRBJ2-3; v_call: TRBV29-1; clone_size: few; d_call: .; cdr3_nt: TGCAGCGTTAGGGGGGCTAGCGAAGAATTGACAGATACGCAGTATTTT; cdr3_aa: CSVRGASEELTDTQYF
j_call: TRBJ2-1; v_call: TRBV7-8; clone_size: .; d_call: .; cdr3_nt: TGTGCCAGCAGCTCCAGGAGCGACAGGAATCTGGAGCAGTTCTTC; cdr3_aa: CASSSRSDRNLEQFF
j_call: TRBJ2-3; v_call: TRBV6-1; clone_size: .; d_call: .; cdr3_nt: TGTGCCAGCAGTGAGGGTACCACAGATACGCAGTATTTT; cdr3_aa: CASSEGTTDTQYF
j_call: TRBJ1-2; v_call: TRBV30; clone_size: .; d_call: .; cdr3_nt: TGTGCCTGGACCCTGCCGTCGGGGGCTGGTGGCTACACCTTC; cdr3_aa: CAWTLPSGAGGYTF
j_call: TRBJ2-3; v_call: TRBV9; clone_size: .; d_call: TRBD2; cdr3_nt: TGTGCCAGCAACCTAGCGGGGGTCACAGATACGCAGTATTTT; cdr3_aa: CASNLAGVTDTQYF
j_call: TRBJ2-5; v_call: TRBV5-6; clone_size: .; d_call: .; cdr3_nt: TGTGCCAGCAGCCTCGGAGCATCTATTGAGACCCAGTACTTC; cdr3_aa: CASSLGASIETQYF
j_call: TRBJ1-1; v_call: TRBV4-2; clone_size: .; d_call: .; cdr3_nt: TGTGCCAGCAGCCAAGATCACAGTACGGAAGCTTTCTTT; cdr3_aa: CASSQDHSTEAFF
j_call: TRBJ2-7; v_call: TRBV27; clone_size: .; d_call: .; cdr3_nt: TGTGCCAGCAGTTTATCGGGTCCCCCGGTTGAGCAGTACTTC; cdr3_aa: CASSLSGPPVEQYF
j_call: TRBJ1-1; v_call: TRBV7-6; clone_size: .; d_call: .; cdr3_nt: TGTGCCAGCAGCTTAACAGTGGAGAACACTGAAGCTTTCTTT; cdr3_aa: CASSLTVENTEAFF
j_call: TRBJ2-5; v_call: TRBV10-3; clone_size: .; d_call: TRBD2; cdr3_nt: TGTGCCGTCTCCCCTAGCGGGAGGCCTCGGCAAGAGACCCAGTACTTC; cdr3_aa: CAVSPSGRPRQETQYF
j_call: TRBJ1-2; v_call: TRBV10-2; clone_size: .; d_call: TRBD1; cdr3_nt: TGCGCCAGCAGTGAGTTCCTACAGGGGGCTGGCACCTTC; cdr3_aa: CASSEFLQGAGTF
j_call: TRBJ2-7; v_call: TRBV11-2; clone_size: .; d_call: .; cdr3_nt: TGTGCCAGCAACTCCGCGGGGCACCCTGGGCACTACGAGCAGTACTTC; cdr3_aa: CASNSAGHPGHYEQYF
j_call: TRBJ2-7; v_call: TRBV5-6; clone_size: .; d_call: TRBD1; cdr3_nt: TGTGCCAGCAGCGGGACCGGGACAGGCCGACACGAGCAGTACTTC; cdr3_aa: CASSGTGTGRHEQYF
j_call: TRBJ2-2; v_call: TRBV11-2; clone_size: .; d_call: TRBD2; cdr3_nt: TGTGCCAGCAGCTTCGGGAGGGGCACCGGGGAGCTGTTTTTT; cdr3_aa: CASSFGRGTGELFF
j_call: TRBJ2-3; v_call: TRBV29-1; clone_size: .; d_call: .; cdr3_nt: TGCAGCGTTGCAGGGACCACAGATACGCAGTATTTT; cdr3_aa: CSVAGTTDTQYF